These 25 T cell receptor beta chains were all obtained from the same sample, sequenced in a study of T cell repertoires in cytomegalovirus infection. TCRdb used MiXCR to reprocess the reads, holding one entry per CDR3 protein. Found here are about 490,000 distinct CDR3 sequences, approximately 15% of them singletons; the top ten hold roughly a quarter. The sample taken for sequencing was CD8+ T cells from PBMCs. These receptors originate from a human donor in good health (CMV status not recorded). Some clones in this sample may be carry-over from other donors' samples.

This clonotype was counted ten times or more. The chain combines TRBV24-1 with TRBJ2-1; 12 bases match TRBD2. The trim removed 4 bases at V and 6 bases at J, leaving 9 bases unmatched. Germline V CDR1 and CDR2: KGHDR, SFDVKD. The CDR3 loop spans 17 amino acids. The CDR3 nucleotides read TGTGCCACCAGTGACCACCTAGCGGGAGGGCCCCGCAATGAGCAGTTCTTC. This codes for CATSDHLAGGPRNEQFF.

This clonotype was seen repeatedly, ten times or more. The V and J genes are TRBV5-5 and TRBJ2-2; 12 positions match TRBD2. V was pared by 7 bases and J by 5 bases, with 12 bases of the junction left unmatched. Germline V gene sequence: CDR1 SGHKS, CDR2 YYEKEE (reference sequence). There are 17 residues in the CDR3. The CDR3 DNA is TGTGCCAGCGCGTTAACGACTAGCGGGAGACGGACCGGGGAGCTGTTTTTT. Translation gives CASALTTSGRRTGELFF. The full variable domain, its missing parts supplied by reference TRBV5-5 and TRBJ2-2, is DAGVTQSPTHLIKTRGQQVTLRCSPISGHKSVSWYQQVLGQGPQFIFQYYEKEERGRGNFPDRFSARQFPNYSSELNVNALLLGDSALYLCASALTTSGRRTGELFFGEGSRLTVL.

This clonotype appeared many times. CDR3 bases: TGTGCCAGCAGTCCGGGACTAGCGGACACCTACGAGCAGTACTTC. This encodes CASSPGLADTYEQYF. The chain has TRBV12-3 or TRBV12-4 and TRBJ2-7; TRBD2 matches 11 bases. CDR3 length: 15 amino acids. The ends lost 5 bases at V and 2 bases at J; junction bases unmatched: 5.

On this clonotype: The conserved closing phenylalanine or tryptophan is absent in this CDR3, likely reflecting a read error. J is TRBJ2-1 and V is TRBV7-4; 8 bases are a match to TRBD2. CDR3 length: 19 residues. Trimming at V came to 4 bases and at J to 5 bases, leaving 19 bases not matched to a gene. From germline, CDR1 is SGHVT and CDR2 SQSDAQ. The CDR3 spells CASSSTSTSGRGANNEQFL. The CDR3 DNA follows: TGTGCCAGCAGCTCCACCTCAACCTCTGGGCGGGGGGCAAACAATGAGCAGTTCTTA.

This chain connects TRBV6-2 or TRBV6-3 to TRBJ1-5, with D unresolved. With 7 bases removed from V and 5 bases from J, the gap between germline ends came to 15 bases. The CDR3 runs to 14 residues. In germline, CDR1 is MNHEY, CDR2 SVGEGT. This CDR3 reads CASTNGPLYQPQHF. DNA for the CDR3: TGTGCCAGCACCAACGGGCCTTTATATCAGCCCCAGCATTTT.

This clonotype was recorded many times. The rearrangement joins TRBV7-9 to TRBJ1-2; 11 nucleotides agree with TRBD1. The CDR3 consists of 17 residues. The germline CDR1 and CDR2 sequences are SEHNR and FQNEAQ (reference sequence). V was pared by 4 bases and J by 6 bases, with 13 bases of the junction left unmatched. The chain's CDR3 is CASSSNGQGALEDGYTF. CDR3 in DNA: TGTGCCAGCAGCTCCAACGGACAGGGGGCCCTAGAGGATGGCTACACCTTC.

CDR3 region: CASSFGGAEQYF. CDR3 coding DNA: TGTGCCAGCAGTTTTGGAGGGGCCGAGCAGTACTTC. The chain carries TRBV27 and TRBJ2-7; D might be TRBD2 (6 bases). V was pared by 3 bases and J by 6 bases, with 9 bases between. Germline CDR1 MNHEY, CDR2 SMNVEV (reference sequence). This CDR3 spans 12 amino acids.

This clonotype was observed a few times. The V call is TRBV5-4, the J call TRBJ2-1; tentative D call: TRBD2 (6 bases). Germline V gene lookup returns CDR1 SGHNT and CDR2 YYREEE (reference sequence). CDR3 length equals 15 residues. V lost 4 bases and J lost 0, with 11 bases in between. The CDR3 is CASSPVGGSYNEQFF. The CDR3, as DNA: TGTGCCAGCAGCCCCGTGGGGGGCTCCTACAATGAGCAGTTCTTC.

At least ten counts were recorded for this clonotype. V is TRBV7-6 and J is TRBJ2-2; the D is unclear. V lost 1 base to trimming and J lost 5 bases, with 8 bases between them. There are 14 residues in the CDR3. The germline gives CDR1 SGHVS, CDR2 FNYEAQ. As DNA, the CDR3 is TGTGCCAGCAGCTTAGTAGGTGAAACCGGGGAGCTGTTTTTT. As protein: CASSLVGETGELFF.

This clonotype has a count of ten or more. This sequence joins TRBV14 and TRBJ2-5; 9 positions match TRBD2. CDR1 is SGHDN and CDR2 is FVKESK in the germline V gene. The CDR3 runs to 16 residues. The J segment lost 1 base and the V segment lost 0 bases, leaving 3 bases of the junction unmatched. CDR3 amino acids: CASSQELAGLQETQYF. As DNA, the CDR3 is TGTGCCAGCAGCCAAGAACTAGCGGGTCTCCAAGAGACCCAGTACTTC.

This clonotype occurred many times. This chain uses TRBV12-5 with TRBJ2-5; 9 bases fit TRBD1. This CDR3 contains 13 residues. Germline lookup yields CDR1 LGHNT and CDR2 FRNRAP. V lost 7 bases, J lost 3 bases, and 3 bases stayed unmatched. The CDR3 loop is CASAWTGEETQYF. CDR3 nucleotides: TGTGCTAGTGCCTGGACAGGGGAAGAGACCCAGTACTTC.

This clonotype has ten or more counts. The chain has TRBV7-9 and TRBJ2-1, with a weak D call TRBD2 (5 bases). Deletions cut 5 bases from V and 5 bases from J, with 16 bases between. The CDR3 spans 15 residues. Germline-derived CDR1 and CDR2 are SEHNR and FQNEAQ (reference sequence). The CDR3 DNA reads TGTGCCAGCAGCCCCGGACTCACCGGGGACAATGAGCAGTTCTTC. Translation gives CASSPGLTGDNEQFF.

A few counts support this clonotype. V is TRBV2 and J is TRBJ2-7, with 7 nucleotides matching TRBD1. This CDR3 spans 13 amino acids. Trimming removed 7 bases from V and 6 bases from J; junction bases left unmatched: 9. Germline values: CDR1 SNHLY, CDR2 FYNNEI. The CDR3 DNA reads as TGTGCCAGCACCGAAGGGACAGTTATCGAGCAGTACTTC. This gives the protein CASTEGTVIEQYF.

The V call is TRBV6-2 or TRBV6-3, the J call TRBJ2-5; 7 positions agree with TRBD1. The V gene's germline CDR1 is MNHEY and CDR2 SVGEGT. The CDR3 consists of 15 residues. Unmatched junction bases numbered 6, after V lost 5 bases and J lost 0 bases. CDR3 in DNA: TGTGCCAGCAGTACAGGGACAGCGAACCAAGAGACCCAGTACTTC. Amino acid sequence: CASSTGTANQETQYF.

This sequence joins TRBV4-1 and TRBJ2-1; D is possibly TRBD2 (7 bases). V gave up 1 base and J gave up 7 bases, with 17 bases separating them. The CDR3 consists of 16 residues. The germline V gene encodes CDR1 MGHRA and CDR2 YSYEKL. In DNA, the CDR3 is TGCGCCAGCAGCCAAGGGGGGGGGGGGGCTCGGAATGAGCAGTTCTTC. Its protein is CASSQGGGGARNEQFF.

This clonotype was seen a handful of times. DNA for the CDR3: TGTGCCAGTACTCATCTTTCGAGTCTCGGGCAGCCCCAGCATTTT. Its translation is CASTHLSSLGQPQHF. This chain connects TRBV19 to TRBJ1-5; D unresolved. CDR1 is LNHDA, CDR2 SQIVND, per germline (reference sequence). The CDR3 runs 15 residues. Deletions cut 7 bases from V and 7 bases from J, with 20 bases between.

At least ten counts were recorded for this clonotype. The genes are TRBV27 and TRBJ2-3, with 7 bases matching TRBD2. The germline gives CDR1 MNHEY, CDR2 SMNVEV (reference sequence). CDR3 size: 17 residues. After removal of 4 bases from V and 1 base from J, the junction contained 11 bases not matched to a gene. The chain's CDR3 is CASSYILTGGRTDTQYF. The CDR3 DNA follows: TGTGCCAGCAGTTATATTCTAACGGGAGGTCGCACAGATACGCAGTATTTT.

This clonotype occurred a few times. This rearrangement joins TRBV5-1 to TRBJ2-3, with D possibly called TRBD1 or TRBD2 (5 bases each). CDR1 is SGHRS, CDR2 YFSETQ, per germline. This CDR3 has 15 residues. Trimming took off 0 bases at V and 2 bases at J, with 10 bases between the two ends. CDR3 sequence reads: CASSLVGTLTDTQYF. The CDR3 nucleotides are TGCGCCAGCAGCTTGGTGGGGACGCTCACAGATACGCAGTATTTT.

The rearrangement joins TRBV19 to TRBJ2-5; D may be TRBD1 (5 bases). The CDR3 totals 14 residues. Germline lookup yields CDR1 LNHDA and CDR2 SQIVND (reference sequence). The V end lost 2 bases, the J end lost 3 bases, and 10 bases lay between the germline ends. CDR3 in DNA: TGTGCCAGTAGTATAAGGGGTTTGGAAGAGACCCAGTACTTC. It translates to CASSIRGLEETQYF.

There are many counts of this clonotype. V and J are TRBV18 and TRBJ1-2, with TRBD1 matching over 10 bases. The length of the CDR3 is 14 residues. The germline CDR1 and CDR2 sequences are KGHSH and LQKENI. Unmatched junction bases numbered 6, after V lost 3 bases and J lost 8 bases. The DNA for the CDR3 is TGTGCCAGCTCACCGGGACAGGGGCACCGGGGCTACACCTTC. This translates into CASSPGQGHRGYTF.

The rearrangement links TRBV7-9 to TRBJ2-3, with no clear D. V was cut by 5 bases and J by 6 bases, with 12 bases left in between. The CDR3 is 13 amino acids. The germline CDR1 and CDR2 sequences are SEHNR and FQNEAQ (reference sequence). CDR3 region: CASSESERDTQYF. The CDR3, as DNA: TGTGCCAGCAGCGAAAGTGAAAGGGATACGCAGTATTTT.

Of note for this clonotype: A much larger clone differs by one base, so this may be a read error. The chain employs TRBV7-1 and TRBJ2-2; D is perhaps TRBD1 or TRBD2 (5 bases each). TRBV7-1 is an ORF for which the function is uncertain. This CDR3 comprises 16 residues. The CDR3 spells CTSSSIRDGNTGELFF. Written as DNA, the CDR3 is TGTACCAGCAGCTCCATCCGGGACGGGAACACCGGGGAGCTGTTTTTT.

The chain uses TRBV20-1 and TRBJ2-3; a weak D match, TRBD1 (6 bases). Per the germline V gene, CDR1 is DFQATT and CDR2 is SNEGSKA (reference sequence). The CDR3 runs 15 residues. Deletions cut 6 bases from V and 4 bases from J, with 20 bases between. The CDR3 loop is CSARGPGVVPDTQYF. The CDR3 nucleotides are TGCAGTGCCCGAGGGCCAGGGGTAGTCCCAGATACGCAGTATTTT.

This clonotype was recorded a few times. The genes are TRBV12-3 or TRBV12-4 and TRBJ1-2; D ambiguous. The length of the CDR3 is 14 residues. The V gene lost 3 bases and the J gene lost 4 bases, with 12 bases spanning the gap. Here the CDR3 reads CASSFGRRSYGYTF. CDR3 sequence (DNA): TGTGCCAGCAGTTTCGGACGGAGGTCCTATGGCTACACCTTC.

This clonotype was seen ten or more times. The genes are TRBV6-6 and TRBJ1-3, with D perhaps TRBD1 (5 bases). The CDR3 has 17 residues. CDR1 and CDR2 (germline): MNHNY, SVGAGI (reference sequence). Trimming left V 7 bases short and J 0 bases short, with 19 bases between. The CDR3 reads CASTGRRQPFSGNTIYF. For the CDR3, the DNA is TGTGCCAGCACCGGTCGGAGACAGCCATTCTCTGGAAACACCATATATTTT.